These T cell receptor beta chains were read from a single sample in a study of blood T cell repertoires in COVID-19. Sequencing used immunoSEQ multiplex PCR; TCRdb keeps in-frame clones, though not all of them. This sample has approximately 210,000 clones, with 83% found just once. The sequenced sample was peripheral blood. These receptors originate from a man aged 50-59 years with active or convalescent COVID-19. Both conserved end residues are part of each CDR3. Each record gives: V gene, J gene, clone size, D gene, CDR3 protein, CDR3 DNA. A D gene is named only where the DNA matches it firmly. Clone size, where shown, is once, few, many, or a class for clones that have expanded.

>TRBV5-1|TRBJ2-6|.|.
CASSGETGANVLTF
TGCGCCAGCTCAGGGGAGACTGGGGCCAACGTCCTGACTTTC
>TRBV6-5|TRBJ1-5|.|TRBD1
CASRLGTGGNQPQHF
TGTGCCAGCAGACTAGGGACAGGGGGCAATCAGCCCCAGCATTTT
>TRBV12-3/TRBV12-4|TRBJ1-2|.|TRBD1
CASGQDNYGYTF
TGTGCCAGCGGACAGGATAACTATGGCTACACCTTC
>TRBV29-1|TRBJ2-1|.|TRBD2
CSGTGTSGLTEQFF
TGCAGCGGCACCGGGACTAGCGGACTAACGGAGCAGTTCTTC
>TRBV7-9|TRBJ2-3|.|TRBD1
CASSPGTGGADTQYF
TGTGCCAGCAGCCCCGGGACAGGGGGCGCGGATACGCAGTATTTT
>TRBV9|TRBJ1-3|once|TRBD1
CASRPTGTAKDGNTIYF
TGTGCCAGCAGGCCCACCGGGACAGCTAAAGATGGAAACACCATATATTTT
>TRBV9|TRBJ2-2|few|TRBD2
CASSLSGSNTGELFF
TGTGCCAGCAGTCTTAGCGGGTCGAACACCGGGGAGCTGTTTTTT
>TRBV5-1|TRBJ2-7|.|TRBD1
CASSPGGTGVYEQYF
TGCGCCAGCAGCCCGGGGGGGACAGGGGTCTACGAGCAGTACTTC
>TRBV4-3|TRBJ2-2|.|.
CASSLGQPGPGELFF
TGCGCCAGCAGCCTAGGACAGCCCGGTCCCGGGGAGCTGTTTTTT
>TRBV9|TRBJ2-7|.|.
CASSVLPGSASYEQYF
TGTGCCAGCAGCGTTCTCCCCGGGTCAGCTTCCTACGAGCAGTACTTC
>TRBV3-1/TRBV3-2|TRBJ2-7|.|TRBD1
CASSQAGQGEGGVEQYF
TGTGCCAGCAGCCAAGCGGGACAGGGGGAAGGGGGAGTCGAGCAGTACTTC
>TRBV5-3|TRBJ2-3|.|.
CARTSSRDTSTDTQYF
TGTGCCAGAACCAGTTCGAGGGACACTAGCACAGATACGCAGTATTTT
>TRBV7-3|TRBJ2-2|once|.
CASSLGGGQNTGELFF
TGTGCCAGCAGCTTAGGGGGGGGGCAGAACACCGGGGAGCTGTTTTTT
>TRBV5-1|TRBJ1-5|.|.
CASSPGDRNQPQHF
TGCGCCAGCAGCCCGGGGGACCGTAATCAGCCCCAGCATTTT
>TRBV6-2/TRBV6-3|TRBJ1-5|.|TRBD1
CASSYPGQGWKPQHF
TGTGCCAGCAGTTACCCGGGACAGGGGTGGAAGCCCCAGCATTTT
>TRBV6-5|TRBJ2-7|.|TRBD2
CASRPLAGRYEQYF
TGTGCCAGCAGACCCCTAGCGGGGCGCTACGAGCAGTACTTC
>TRBV27|TRBJ1-2|.|.
CASSLSTVGYGYTF
TGTGCCAGCAGTTTGTCGACAGTAGGCTATGGCTACACCTTC
>TRBV12-2|TRBJ1-4|.|.
CASRGSRDRVRGAGEKLFF
TGTGCAAGTCGCGGGTCCCGGGACAGGGTAAGGGGGGCGGGGGAAAAACTGTTTTTT
>TRBV28|TRBJ1-2|.|.
CATIKAGDGYTF
TGTGCCACCATCAAGGCAGGGGACGGCTACACCTTC
>TRBV28|TRBJ1-6|.|.
CASSLQVSPNSPLHF
TGTGCCAGCAGTTTACAGGTCTCGCCTAATTCACCCCTCCACTTT
>TRBV4-2|TRBJ1-3|few|.
CASSGTGFGSGNTIYF
TGTGCCAGCAGTGGAACAGGGTTTGGCTCTGGAAACACCATATATTTT
>TRBV7-8|TRBJ2-5|once|TRBD1
CASSRQGQETQYF
TGTGCCAGCAGCCGACAGGGTCAAGAGACCCAGTACTTC
>TRBV3-1/TRBV3-2|TRBJ2-5|.|TRBD2
CASRPTGTSGETQYF
TGTGCCAGCAGACCCACCGGGACTAGCGGGGAGACCCAGTACTTC
>TRBV7-7|TRBJ2-7|.|.
CASSPGLNSYEQYF
TGTGCTAGCAGCCCAGGACTGAATTCCTACGAGCAGTACTTC
>TRBV7-8|TRBJ1-2|.|.
CASSPPQIQGYTF
TGTGCCAGCAGCCCCCCCCAGATCCAAGGCTACACCTTC
>TRBV9|TRBJ2-7|few|.
CASSPSRRDQDTVALGNEQYF
TGTGCCAGCAGCCCAAGCAGGCGGGATCAAGATACTGTTGCCCTGGGAAACGAGCAGTACTTC
>TRBV30|TRBJ2-7|.|.
CAWSVGAEQYF
TGTGCCTGGAGTGTAGGGGCAGAGCAGTACTTC
>TRBV29-1|TRBJ2-7|many|.
CSVFKDTYEQYF
TGCAGCGTTTTCAAAGACACCTACGAGCAGTACTTC
>TRBV5-1|TRBJ2-5|.|TRBD1
CASSWGSGGPSQETQYF
TGCGCCAGCAGCTGGGGGTCAGGGGGTCCTTCTCAAGAGACCCAGTACTTC
>TRBV5-1|TRBJ2-2|.|.
CASTSGVFDTGELFF
TGCGCCAGCACATCGGGGGTCTTCGACACCGGGGAGCTGTTTTTT
>TRBV2|TRBJ1-3|once|TRBD1
CASSTGRDRDLRSGNTIYF
TGTGCCAGCAGCACAGGGCGGGACAGGGATCTCCGCTCTGGAAACACCATATATTTT
>TRBV4-1|TRBJ1-5|few|.
CASSQDRQGGQPQHF
TGCGCCAGCAGCCAAGATAGGCAGGGCGGTCAGCCCCAGCATTTT
>TRBV5-4|TRBJ2-7|.|TRBD2
CASSPGGRETDEQYF
TGTGCCAGCAGCCCGGGCGGGCGGGAGACCGACGAGCAGTACTTC
>TRBV19|TRBJ1-1|.|.
CATRNTEAFF
TGTGCCACCAGGAACACTGAAGCTTTCTTT
>TRBV28|TRBJ1-1|.|.
CASSQEQSMNTEAFF
TGTGCCAGCAGTCAAGAACAGAGCATGAACACTGAAGCTTTCTTT
>TRBV3-1/TRBV3-2|TRBJ2-3|.|.
CASSTNRGSGTDTQYF
TGTGCCAGCAGCACAAACCGGGGATCCGGCACAGATACGCAGTATTTT
>TRBV19|TRBJ2-5|.|.
CASSGRQETQYF
TGTGCCAGTAGTGGCCGCCAAGAGACCCAGTACTTC
>TRBV19|TRBJ1-2|.|.
CASSVLGGGPADGYTF
TGTGCCAGTAGTGTATTAGGCGGGGGGCCGGCGGATGGCTACACCTTC
>TRBV4-2|TRBJ2-7|.|.
CASSLGQEPSDEQYF
TGTGCCAGCAGCCTTGGACAGGAACCTAGCGACGAGCAGTACTTC
>TRBV7-9|TRBJ1-2|few|.
CASSLRAGDLGYTF
TGTGCCAGCAGCTTAAGGGCAGGGGATTTGGGCTACACCTTC
>TRBV10-1|TRBJ2-2|.|TRBD1
CASSERTGNTGELFF
TGCGCCAGCAGTGAGCGGACAGGGAACACCGGGGAGCTGTTTTTT
>TRBV5-5|TRBJ1-2|.|.
CASGLEPGYGYTF
TGTGCCAGCGGGCTTGAGCCGGGGTATGGCTACACCTTC
>TRBV4-1|TRBJ2-6|.|TRBD1
CASSQFGTGHNVLTF
TGCGCCAGCAGCCAATTCGGGACAGGACACAACGTCCTGACTTTC
>TRBV28|TRBJ1-4|once|.
CASSLDPVSGNEKLFF
TGTGCCAGCAGTTTAGATCCTGTCTCAGGGAATGAAAAACTGTTTTTT
>TRBV5-1|TRBJ2-3|.|.
CASSLPRGVTDTQYF
TGCGCCAGCAGCTTACCCAGGGGTGTCACAGATACGCAGTATTTT
>TRBV7-9|TRBJ2-7|.|TRBD1
CASSFGTGVSAYEQYF
TGTGCCAGCAGCTTCGGGACAGGGGTTTCTGCTTACGAGCAGTACTTC
>TRBV5-4|TRBJ1-4|.|TRBD1
CASSPTQGGPVATNEKLFF
TGTGCCAGCAGCCCCACCCAGGGGGGACCCGTTGCAACTAATGAAAAACTGTTTTTT
>TRBV6-5|TRBJ1-3|.|TRBD1
CASGDRGTGNTIYF
TGTGCCAGCGGGGACAGGGGGACTGGAAACACCATATATTTT
>TRBV6-4|TRBJ1-5|.|.
CASSDGPNQPQHF
TGTGCCAGCAGTGATGGGCCCAATCAGCCCCAGCATTTT
>TRBV27|TRBJ2-1|once|TRBD1
CASSSRQGPYNEQFF
TGTGCCAGCAGTTCTCGACAGGGTCCCTACAATGAGCAGTTCTTC
>TRBV5-4|TRBJ1-5|.|.
CASSFGGQPQHF
TGTGCCAGCAGCTTCGGCGGACAGCCCCAGCATTTT
>TRBV3-1/TRBV3-2|TRBJ2-1|.|.
CASSQAGRGTEQFF
TGTGCCAGCAGCCAAGCAGGAAGGGGCACAGAGCAGTTCTTC
>TRBV6-6|TRBJ1-2|.|.
CASSYRSSLNYGYTF
TGTGCCAGCAGTTACCGTAGTTCCCTCAACTATGGCTACACCTTC
>TRBV28|TRBJ2-7|.|.
CASSPDYEQYF
TGTGCCAGCAGCCCAGACTACGAGCAGTACTTC
>TRBV11-2|TRBJ2-7|.|.
CASSLDYNRVGEQYF
TGTGCCAGCAGCTTAGATTATAACAGGGTTGGCGAGCAGTACTTC
>TRBV19|TRBJ1-2|few|TRBD1
CASSKQGDYGYTF
TGTGCCAGTAGTAAACAGGGGGACTATGGCTACACCTTC
>TRBV5-1|TRBJ2-3|.|.
CASSLGGADTQYF
TGCGCCAGCAGCTTGGGGGGAGCAGATACGCAGTATTTT
>TRBV12-3/TRBV12-4|TRBJ1-5|.|.
CASSLGGDQPQHF
TGTGCCAGCAGTTTAGGGGGCGATCAGCCCCAGCATTTT